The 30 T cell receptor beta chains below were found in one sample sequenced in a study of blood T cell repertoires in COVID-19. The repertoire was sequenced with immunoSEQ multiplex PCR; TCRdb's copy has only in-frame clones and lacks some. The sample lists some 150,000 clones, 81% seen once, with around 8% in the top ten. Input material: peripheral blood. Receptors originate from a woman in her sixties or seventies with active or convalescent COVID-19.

CDR3 bases: TGTGCCAGCAGTTTACCCCTTCGGCCCCAGCATTTT. Its translation: CASSLPLRPQHF. V and J are TRBV28 and TRBJ1-5; D call uncertain. Germline CDR1 and CDR2: MDHEN and SYDVKM. The CDR3 is made up of 12 amino acids. The germline V and J ends were trimmed by 2 bases and 9 bases, with 8 bases remaining between them.

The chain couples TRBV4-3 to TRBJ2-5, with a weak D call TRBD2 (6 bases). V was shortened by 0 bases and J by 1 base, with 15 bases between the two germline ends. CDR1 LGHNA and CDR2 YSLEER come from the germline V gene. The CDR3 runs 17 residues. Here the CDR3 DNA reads TGCGCCAGCAGCCAAGATGGCTCGGGAGTTAGCCAAGAGACCCAGTACTTC. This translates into CASSQDGSGVSQETQYF.

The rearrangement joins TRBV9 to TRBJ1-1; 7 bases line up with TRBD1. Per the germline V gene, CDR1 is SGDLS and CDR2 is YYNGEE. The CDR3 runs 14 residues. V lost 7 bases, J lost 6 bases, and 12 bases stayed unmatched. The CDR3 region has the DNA TGTGCCAGCTCCCGACAGGGAGATGGGGCTGAAGCTTTCTTT. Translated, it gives CASSRQGDGAEAFF.

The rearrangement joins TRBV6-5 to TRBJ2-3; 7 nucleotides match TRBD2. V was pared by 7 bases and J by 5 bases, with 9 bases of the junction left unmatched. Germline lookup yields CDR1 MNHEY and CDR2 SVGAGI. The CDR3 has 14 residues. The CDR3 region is CASTLGGMIDTQYF. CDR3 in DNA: TGTGCCAGCACTCTGGGGGGGATGATAGATACGCAGTATTTT.

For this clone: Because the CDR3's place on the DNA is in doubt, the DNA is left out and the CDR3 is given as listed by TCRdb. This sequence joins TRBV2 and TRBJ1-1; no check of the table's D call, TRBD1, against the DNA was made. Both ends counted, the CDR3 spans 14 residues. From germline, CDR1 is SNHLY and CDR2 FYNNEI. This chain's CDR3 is CASSLSLDTREAFF.

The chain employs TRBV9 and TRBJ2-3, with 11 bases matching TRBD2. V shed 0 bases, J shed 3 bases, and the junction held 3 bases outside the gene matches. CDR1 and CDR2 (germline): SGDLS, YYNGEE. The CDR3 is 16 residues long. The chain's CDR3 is CASSVVAGGRTDTQYF. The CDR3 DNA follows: TGTGCCAGCAGCGTAGTAGCGGGAGGGCGGACAGATACGCAGTATTTT.

CDR3 protein: CASSLALLRSHGELFF. The CDR3 coding sequence is TGTGCCAGCAGCTTAGCCCTCTTGAGGAGTCACGGGGAGCTGTTTTTT. V usage is TRBV11-2 and J usage is TRBJ2-2; D is undetermined. This CDR3 comprises 16 residues. The V gene's germline CDR1 is SGHAT and CDR2 FQNNGV. Trimming removed 1 base at V and 7 bases at J, with 16 bases between.

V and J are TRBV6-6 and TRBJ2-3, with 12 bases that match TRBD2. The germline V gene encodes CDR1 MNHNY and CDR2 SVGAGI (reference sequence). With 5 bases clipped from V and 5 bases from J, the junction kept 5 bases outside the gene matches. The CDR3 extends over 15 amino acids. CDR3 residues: CASSDTSGRRDTQYF. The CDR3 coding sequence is TGTGCCAGCAGTGATACTAGCGGGAGGCGAGATACGCAGTATTTT.

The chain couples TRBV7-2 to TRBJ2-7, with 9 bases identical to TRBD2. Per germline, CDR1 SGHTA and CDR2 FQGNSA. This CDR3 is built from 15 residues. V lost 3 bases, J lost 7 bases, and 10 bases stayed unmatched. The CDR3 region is CASSFRAGGYWEQYF. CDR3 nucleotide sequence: TGTGCCAGCAGCTTTAGAGCGGGGGGCTACTGGGAGCAGTACTTC.

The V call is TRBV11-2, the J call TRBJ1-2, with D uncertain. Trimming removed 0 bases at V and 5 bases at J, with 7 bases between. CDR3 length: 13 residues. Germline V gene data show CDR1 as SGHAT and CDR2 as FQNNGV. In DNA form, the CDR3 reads TGTGCCAGCAGCTTAGACACGGGTTATGGCTACACCTTC. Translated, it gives CASSLDTGYGYTF.

CDR3 protein: CASSLNTDRDETQYF. The CDR3 DNA is TGTGCCAGCAGCCTAAACACGGACAGGGACGAGACCCAGTACTTC. The chain joins TRBV7-3 to TRBJ2-5; TRBD1 matches at 8 bases. V lost 5 bases to trimming and J lost 5 bases; unmatched junction nucleotides: 10. CDR1 is SGHTA, CDR2 FQGTGA, per germline. The CDR3 loop spans 15 amino acids.

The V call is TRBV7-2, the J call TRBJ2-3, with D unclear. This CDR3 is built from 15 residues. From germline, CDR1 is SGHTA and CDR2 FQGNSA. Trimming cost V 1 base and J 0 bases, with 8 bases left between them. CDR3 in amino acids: CASSLDGQSTDTQYF. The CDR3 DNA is TGTGCCAGCAGCTTAGATGGTCAGAGCACAGATACGCAGTATTTT.

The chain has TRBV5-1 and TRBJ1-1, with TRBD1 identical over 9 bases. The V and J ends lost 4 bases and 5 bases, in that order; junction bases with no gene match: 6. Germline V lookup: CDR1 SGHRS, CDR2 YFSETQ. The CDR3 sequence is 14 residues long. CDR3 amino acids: CASSPQGAGTEAFF. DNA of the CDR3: TGCGCCAGCAGCCCACAGGGGGCAGGGACTGAAGCTTTCTTT.

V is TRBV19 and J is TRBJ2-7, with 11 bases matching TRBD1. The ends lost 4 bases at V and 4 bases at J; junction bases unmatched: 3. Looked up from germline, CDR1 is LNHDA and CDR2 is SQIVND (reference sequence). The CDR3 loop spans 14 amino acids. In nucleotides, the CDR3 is TGTGCCAGTAGTACCGGGACAGGGGGGTACGAGCAGTACTTC. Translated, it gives CASSTGTGGYEQYF.

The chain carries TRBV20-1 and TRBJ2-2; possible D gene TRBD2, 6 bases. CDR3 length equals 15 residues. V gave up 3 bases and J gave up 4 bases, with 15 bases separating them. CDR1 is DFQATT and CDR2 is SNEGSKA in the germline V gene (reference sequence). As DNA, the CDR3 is TGCAGTGCTAGTCCCTCGGGGGTACCCACCGGGGAGCTGTTTTTT. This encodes CSASPSGVPTGELFF.

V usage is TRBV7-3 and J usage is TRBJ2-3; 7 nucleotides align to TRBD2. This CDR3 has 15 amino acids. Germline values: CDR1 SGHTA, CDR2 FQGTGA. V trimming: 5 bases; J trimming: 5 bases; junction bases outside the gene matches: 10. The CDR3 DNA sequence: TGTGCCAGCAGCCGTAGCGGCCCGGGAGGAGATACGCAGTATTTT. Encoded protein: CASSRSGPGGDTQYF.

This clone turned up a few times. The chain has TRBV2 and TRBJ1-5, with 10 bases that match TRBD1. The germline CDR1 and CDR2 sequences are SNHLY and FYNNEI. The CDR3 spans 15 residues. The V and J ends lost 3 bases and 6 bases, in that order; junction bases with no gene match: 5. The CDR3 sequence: CASSEGGQGGQPQHF. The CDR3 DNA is TGTGCCAGCAGTGAGGGAGGACAGGGGGGTCAGCCCCAGCATTTT.

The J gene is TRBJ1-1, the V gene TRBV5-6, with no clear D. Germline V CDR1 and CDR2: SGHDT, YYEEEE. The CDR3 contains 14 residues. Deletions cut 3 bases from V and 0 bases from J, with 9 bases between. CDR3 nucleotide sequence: TGTGCCAGCAGCTGGAGGACCGTGAACACTGAAGCTTTCTTT. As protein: CASSWRTVNTEAFF.

The CDR3 sequence: CASWDRTSSGNTIYF. The CDR3 DNA reads TGTGCCAGCTGGGACAGGACGAGCTCTGGAAACACCATATATTTT. The rearrangement joins TRBV6-4 to TRBJ1-3; TRBD1 agrees at 8 bases. This CDR3 spans 15 amino acids. The germline gives CDR1 MRHNA, CDR2 SNTAGT. With 8 bases clipped from V and 0 bases from J, the junction kept 6 bases outside the gene matches.

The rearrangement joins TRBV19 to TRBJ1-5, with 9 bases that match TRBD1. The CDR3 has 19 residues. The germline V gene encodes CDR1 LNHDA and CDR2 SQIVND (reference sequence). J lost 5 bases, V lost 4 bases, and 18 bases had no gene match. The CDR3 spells CASSKIEGTGRFFHQPQHF. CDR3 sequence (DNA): TGTGCCAGTAGTAAAATTGAGGGGACAGGGAGGTTCTTTCATCAGCCCCAGCATTTT.

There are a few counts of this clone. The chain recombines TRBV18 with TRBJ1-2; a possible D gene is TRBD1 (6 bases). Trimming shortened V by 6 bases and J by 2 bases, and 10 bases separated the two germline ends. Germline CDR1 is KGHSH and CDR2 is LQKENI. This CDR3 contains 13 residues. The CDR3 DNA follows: TGTGCCAGCTCCCTGGACAGAAACTATGGCTACACCTTC. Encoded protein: CASSLDRNYGYTF.

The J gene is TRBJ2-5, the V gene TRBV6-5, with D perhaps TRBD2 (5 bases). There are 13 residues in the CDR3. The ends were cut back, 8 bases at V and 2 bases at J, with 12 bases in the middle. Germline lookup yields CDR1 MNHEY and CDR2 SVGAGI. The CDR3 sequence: CASADYTQETQYF. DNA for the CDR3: TGTGCCAGCGCCGACTACACTCAAGAGACCCAGTACTTC.

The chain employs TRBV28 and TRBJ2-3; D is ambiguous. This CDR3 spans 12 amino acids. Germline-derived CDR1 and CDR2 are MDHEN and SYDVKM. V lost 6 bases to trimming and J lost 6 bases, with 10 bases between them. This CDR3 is CASRENGDTQYF. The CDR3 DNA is TGTGCCAGCAGGGAGAATGGGGATACGCAGTATTTT.

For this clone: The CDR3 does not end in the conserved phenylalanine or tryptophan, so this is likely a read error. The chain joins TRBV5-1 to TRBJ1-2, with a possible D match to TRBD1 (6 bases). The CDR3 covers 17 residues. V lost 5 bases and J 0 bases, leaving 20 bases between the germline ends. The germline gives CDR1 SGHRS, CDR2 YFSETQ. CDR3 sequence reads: CASRNYLGQRANYGYTL. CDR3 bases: TGCGCCAGCAGGAATTATCTTGGACAGCGAGCTAACTATGGCTACACCCTC.

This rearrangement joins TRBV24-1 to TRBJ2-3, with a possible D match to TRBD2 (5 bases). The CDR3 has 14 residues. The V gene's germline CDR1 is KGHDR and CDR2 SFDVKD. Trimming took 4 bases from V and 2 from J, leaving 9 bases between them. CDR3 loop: CATSERASTDTQYF. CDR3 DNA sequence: TGTGCCACCAGTGAGCGGGCCTCCACAGATACGCAGTATTTT.

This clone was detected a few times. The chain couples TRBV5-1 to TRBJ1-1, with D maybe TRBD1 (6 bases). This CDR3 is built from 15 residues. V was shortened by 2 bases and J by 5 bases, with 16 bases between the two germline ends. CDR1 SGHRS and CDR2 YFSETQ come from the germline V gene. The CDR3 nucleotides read TGCGCCAGCAGCTTCCTACAGGGAAAGGGGACTGAAGCTTTCTTT. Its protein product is CASSFLQGKGTEAFF. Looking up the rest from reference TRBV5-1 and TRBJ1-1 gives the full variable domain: KAGVTQTPRYLIKTRGQQVTLSCSPISGHRSVSWYQQTPGQGLQFLFEYFSETQRNKGNFPGRFSGRQFSNSRSEMNVSTLELGDSALYLCASSFLQGKGTEAFFGQGTRLTVV.

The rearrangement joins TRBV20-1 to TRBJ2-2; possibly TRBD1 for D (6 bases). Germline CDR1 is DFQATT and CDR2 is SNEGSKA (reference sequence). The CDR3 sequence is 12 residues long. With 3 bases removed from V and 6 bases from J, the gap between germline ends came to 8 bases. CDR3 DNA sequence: TGCAGTGCTAGTCGGACAGCCGGGGAGCTGTTTTTT. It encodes CSASRTAGELFF.

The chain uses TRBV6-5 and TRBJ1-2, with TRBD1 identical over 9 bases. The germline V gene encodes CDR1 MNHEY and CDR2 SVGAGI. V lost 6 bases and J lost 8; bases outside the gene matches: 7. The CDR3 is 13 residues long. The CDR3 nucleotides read TGTGCCAGCAGGGGGGACAGGGTAGGCGGCTACACCTTC. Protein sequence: CASRGDRVGGYTF.

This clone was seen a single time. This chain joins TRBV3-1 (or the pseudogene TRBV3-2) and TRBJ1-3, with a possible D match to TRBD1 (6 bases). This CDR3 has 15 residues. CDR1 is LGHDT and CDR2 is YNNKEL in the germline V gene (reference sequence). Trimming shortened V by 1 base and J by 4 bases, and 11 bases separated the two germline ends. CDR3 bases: TGTGCCAGCAGCCAAGTAGCAGGGGCGGGAAACACCATATATTTT. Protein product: CASSQVAGAGNTIYF.

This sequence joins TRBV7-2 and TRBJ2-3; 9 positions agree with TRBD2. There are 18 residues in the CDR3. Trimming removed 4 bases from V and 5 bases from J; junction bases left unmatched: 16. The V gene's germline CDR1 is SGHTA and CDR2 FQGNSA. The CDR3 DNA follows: TGTGCCAGCAGCTCGGGGATATCGAGCGCGGGAGGGCTAGATACGCAGTATTTT. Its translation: CASSSGISSAGGLDTQYF.